The 26 T cell receptor beta chains below all came from one sample that was sequenced in a study of T cell changes during pregnancy in multiple sclerosis. Clones were sequenced by immunoSEQ multiplex PCR, and TCRdb holds only the in-frame ones, with some missing. The sample has nearly 110,000 clones; less than 95% are singletons. Source: peripheral blood, taken after pregnancy. Every receptor here comes from a female donor with multiple sclerosis, enrolled in a pregnancy study.

This clone appeared once. The chain links TRBV5-5 to TRBJ2-6, with 10 positions matching TRBD1. With V trimmed by 0 bases and J by 0 bases, 3 bases remained unmatched. Looked up from germline, CDR1 is SGHKS and CDR2 is YYEKEE (reference sequence). The CDR3 spans 18 residues. CDR3 coding DNA: TGTGCCAGCAGCTTGGGTGGGACAGGGGTCTCTGGGGCCAACGTCCTGACTTTC. Its translation: CASSLGGTGVSGANVLTF.

The V call is TRBV30, the J call TRBJ1-5; D is perhaps TRBD1 (5 bases). Trimming pared 0 bases from V and 7 bases from J, leaving 13 bases between. Looked up from germline, CDR1 is GTSNPN and CDR2 is SVGIG (reference sequence). CDR3 length equals 14 residues. CDR3 residues: CAWSVLQGMQPQHF. In nucleotides, the CDR3 is TGTGCCTGGAGTGTATTGCAGGGAATGCAGCCCCAGCATTTT.

The CDR3 sequence: CAWSPTLTGANEQFF. CDR3 in DNA: TGTGCCTGGAGTCCGACCCTAACAGGGGCCAATGAGCAGTTCTTC. The chain has TRBV30 and TRBJ2-1; 7 bases match TRBD1. The V gene's germline CDR1 is GTSNPN and CDR2 SVGIG (reference sequence). The CDR3 consists of 15 residues. With V trimmed by 2 bases and J by 6 bases, 10 bases remained unmatched.

The rearrangement joins TRBV29-1 to TRBJ1-2, with 10 nucleotides matching TRBD1. Losses at the gene ends were 5 bases for V and 6 bases for J; bases not matched to a gene: 3. CDR1 is SQVTM and CDR2 is ANQGSEA in the germline V gene. The CDR3 has 12 residues. CDR3 amino acids: CSVRQGADGYTF. The DNA for the CDR3 is TGCAGCGTTCGACAGGGGGCGGATGGCTACACCTTC.

The chain has TRBV10-3 and TRBJ2-7; D unresolved. Germline CDR1 ENHRY, CDR2 SYGVKD. This CDR3 has 9 residues. V shed 6 bases and J shed 9 bases, with 6 bases lying between them. The CDR3 bases are TGTGCCATCAGACCGGGGCAGTACTTC. Its translation is CAIRPGQYF.

The V gene is TRBV7-2, the J gene TRBJ1-6, with TRBD1 identical over 7 bases. Germline V CDR1 and CDR2: SGHTA, FQGNSA. V trimming: 2 bases; J trimming: 9 bases; junction bases outside the gene matches: 7. The CDR3 is 15 residues long. Here the CDR3 reads CASSLWVTGSSPLHF. The CDR3 DNA reads as TGTGCCAGCAGCTTATGGGTGACAGGGAGTTCACCCCTCCACTTT. Full variable domain (rest looked up from reference TRBV7-2 and TRBJ1-6): GAGVSQSPSNKVTEKGKDVELRCDPISGHTALYWYRQSLGQGLEFLIYFQGNSAPDKSGLPSDRFSAERTGGSVSTLTIQRTQQEDSAVYLCASSLWVTGSSPLHFGNGTRLTVT.

The genes are TRBV7-8 and TRBJ2-7; the match to TRBD2 covers 8 bases. The CDR3 has 16 residues. CDR1 is SGHVS and CDR2 is FQNEAQ in the germline V gene. The junction had 16 bases not matched to a gene; V was cut back by 5 bases and J by 7 bases. The CDR3 DNA reads as TGTGCCAGCAGCCCTGCGGGGGGAGAGGGAGGTTGGGAGCAGTACTTC. The encoded protein is CASSPAGGEGGWEQYF.

This clone has ten or more counts. The chain links TRBV19 to TRBJ2-5; TRBD2 aligns across 7 bases. In germline, CDR1 is LNHDA, CDR2 SQIVND (reference sequence). The CDR3 consists of 15 residues. Unmatched junction bases numbered 6, after V lost 5 bases and J lost 0 bases. The CDR3 DNA reads TGTGCCAGTAGTCCCGGTAGCGGGTACCAAGAGACCCAGTACTTC. It yields the protein CASSPGSGYQETQYF.

This chain joins TRBV7-2 and TRBJ2-1; D may be TRBD2 (6 bases). Germline V CDR1 and CDR2: SGHTA, FQGNSA. This CDR3 region has 14 residues. V dropped 2 bases and J dropped 9 bases, with 14 bases sitting between them. DNA of the CDR3: TGTGCCAGCAGCTTAAAGCGGGTCCTTGGTGAGCAGTTCTTC. It encodes CASSLKRVLGEQFF.

The rearrangement joins TRBV9 to TRBJ2-1, with D maybe TRBD2 (6 bases). V lost 0 bases to trimming and J lost 0 bases, with 10 bases between them. The CDR3 has 16 residues. Per the germline V gene, CDR1 is SGDLS and CDR2 is YYNGEE. CDR3 sequence (DNA): TGTGCCAGCAGCGTAGGCGGGGCCCTCTCCTACAATGAGCAGTTCTTC. The encoded protein is CASSVGGALSYNEQFF.

This clone was detected once. The gene calls are TRBV5-1 and TRBJ2-7; D remains unclear. The CDR3 loop spans 13 amino acids. The V gene lost 0 bases and the J gene lost 0 bases, with 4 bases spanning the gap. Germline CDR1 reads SGHRS; CDR2 reads YFSETQ. The CDR3 region has the DNA TGCGCCAGCAGCTTGGGCAGCTCCTACGAGCAGTACTTC. This sequence encodes CASSLGSSYEQYF.

This sequence joins TRBV6-5 and TRBJ2-5; TRBD1 aligns across 8 bases. The CDR3 is made up of 14 amino acids. The V gene's germline CDR1 is MNHEY and CDR2 SVGAGI. J was trimmed by 5 bases and V by 0 bases; bases with no gene match: 2. The DNA of the CDR3 is TGTGCCAGCAGTTACTCGGGACAGGTGGAGACCCAGTACTTC. Its protein is CASSYSGQVETQYF.

This clone was seen once. The V call is TRBV18, the J call TRBJ2-1; TRBD1 aligns across 9 bases. CDR3 length: 20 amino acids. CDR1 KGHSH and CDR2 LQKENI come from the germline V gene. Losses at the gene ends were 5 bases for V and 7 bases for J; bases not matched to a gene: 24. The CDR3, as DNA: TGTGCCAGCTCAGCCCGACCGGGACAGGGTAATAATGTTTTTGTTAATGAGCAGTTCTTC. This codes for CASSARPGQGNNVFVNEQFF.

CDR3 region: CAWSPGLAGERDEQFF. For the CDR3, the DNA is TGTGCCTGGAGTCCTGGACTAGCGGGAGAAAGGGATGAGCAGTTCTTC. This chain connects TRBV30 to TRBJ2-1; TRBD2 agrees at 13 bases. Trimming cost V 2 bases and J 8 bases; bases outside gene matches: 9. Germline CDR1 and CDR2: GTSNPN and SVGIG (reference sequence). The CDR3 extends over 16 amino acids.

J is TRBJ1-1 and V is TRBV30; D is ambiguous. CDR3 size: 12 residues. Germline lookup yields CDR1 GTSNPN and CDR2 SVGIG (reference sequence). V was cut by 3 bases and J by 3 bases, with 8 bases left in between. The CDR3: CAWRFGDTEAFF. CDR3 nucleotides: TGTGCCTGGAGGTTCGGGGACACTGAAGCTTTCTTT. Complete variable domain (other parts from reference TRBV30 and TRBJ1-1): SQTIHQWPATLVQPVGSPLSLECTVEGTSNPNLYWYRQAAGRGLQLLFYSVGIGQISSEVPQNLSASRPQDRQFILSSKKLLLSDSGFYLCAWRFGDTEAFFGQGTRLTVV.

The J gene is TRBJ2-4, the V gene TRBV27, with 9 bases aligning to TRBD1. This CDR3 region has 15 residues. The J segment lost 2 bases and the V segment lost 4 bases, leaving 3 bases of the junction unmatched. Germline V gene lookup returns CDR1 MNHEY and CDR2 SMNVEV (reference sequence). The CDR3 here is CASSSGTGTKNIQYF. In DNA, the CDR3 is TGTGCCAGCAGTTCGGGGACAGGGACCAAAAACATTCAGTACTTC.

This chain uses TRBV10-1 with TRBJ2-1; 11 bases are a match to TRBD2. From germline, CDR1 is WNHNN and CDR2 SYGVQD (reference sequence). There are 16 residues in the CDR3. The V gene end was trimmed by 2 bases and the J gene end by 8 bases; junction bases not matched to a gene: 8. CDR3 region: CASSEDPSGRLDEQFF. Written as DNA, the CDR3 is TGCGCCAGCAGTGAGGACCCTAGCGGGAGGCTGGATGAGCAGTTCTTC.

The chain couples TRBV28 to TRBJ2-7; D is unclear. The CDR3 sequence is 14 residues long. V was shortened by 3 bases and J by 0 bases, with 9 bases between the two germline ends. Germline CDR1 and CDR2: MDHEN and SYDVKM. The CDR3 region is CASSFTVSSYEQYF. The CDR3 nucleotides read TGTGCCAGCAGTTTTACAGTTAGCTCCTACGAGCAGTACTTC.

V is TRBV5-1 and J is TRBJ2-7, with 8 nucleotides matching TRBD1. The germline CDR1 and CDR2 sequences are SGHRS and YFSETQ. This CDR3 spans 14 amino acids. V lost 3 bases to trimming and J lost 2 bases; unmatched junction nucleotides: 4. CDR3 residues: CASSWDRQTYEQYF. In DNA form, the CDR3 reads TGCGCCAGCAGCTGGGACAGGCAAACCTACGAGCAGTACTTC.

This clone was detected only once. The chain carries TRBV6-1 and TRBJ2-7; D is possibly TRBD1 (7 bases). This CDR3 has 16 amino acids. CDR1 is MNHNS, CDR2 SASEGT, per germline. V lost 2 bases, J lost 0 bases, and 14 bases lay in between. CDR3 region: CASSERGQGGSYEQYF. CDR3 DNA: TGTGCCAGCAGTGAACGCGGGCAGGGGGGCTCCTACGAGCAGTACTTC.

This chain links TRBV6-1 with TRBJ1-3; no clear D. Deletions cut 6 bases from V and 2 bases from J, with 14 bases between. The CDR3 length is 15 residues. Looked up from germline, CDR1 is MNHNS and CDR2 is SASEGT. CDR3 DNA sequence: TGTGCCAGCAGCTTACAGTTAAATCCTGGAAACACCATATATTTT. Encoded protein: CASSLQLNPGNTIYF.

The chain is built from TRBV25-1 and TRBJ2-7; 8 positions agree with TRBD2. The CDR3 loop spans 14 amino acids. Germline V CDR1 and CDR2: MGHDK, SYGVNS. The V segment lost 6 bases and the J segment 4 bases; nucleotides outside the gene matches: 8. Here the CDR3 DNA reads TGTGCCAGCAGGGCCGGGACTAGTCCTTACGAGCAGTACTTC. Translation: CASRAGTSPYEQYF.

V usage is TRBV6-6 and J usage is TRBJ1-5, with D unresolved. The germline V and J ends were trimmed by 6 bases and 5 bases, with 14 bases remaining between them. Germline CDR1 is MNHNY and CDR2 is SVGAGI (reference sequence). The CDR3 totals 14 residues. This chain's CDR3 is CASSPLAVYQPQHF. CDR3 DNA sequence: TGTGCCAGCAGCCCTTTGGCAGTATATCAGCCCCAGCATTTT.

The chain combines TRBV11-3 with TRBJ2-1, with TRBD2 matching over 9 bases. CDR1 and CDR2 (germline): SGHNT, YENEEA. This CDR3 is built from 17 residues. Trimming took 5 bases from V and 1 from J; bases not matched to a gene: 9. The CDR3 coding sequence is TGTGCCAGCAGCCCCCGGTCCGCGGGAGGGTCCTACAATGAGCAGTTCTTC. It is translated as CASSPRSAGGSYNEQFF.

J is TRBJ2-3 and V is TRBV11-2; D might be TRBD2 (6 bases). The CDR3 spans 15 residues. Germline values: CDR1 SGHAT, CDR2 FQNNGV. V lost 1 base, J lost 4 bases, and 12 bases lay in between. The DNA of the CDR3 is TGTGCCAGCAGCTTAGGGGCGGGGTCGTCAGATACGCAGTATTTT. It is translated as CASSLGAGSSDTQYF.

This clone is a singleton in its sample. This chain joins TRBV5-4 and TRBJ1-4, with TRBD1 matching 7 bases. Germline CDR1 and CDR2: SGHNT and YYREEE (reference sequence). The CDR3 sequence is 13 residues long. V was clipped by 10 bases and J by 5 bases; unmatched bases: 8. CDR3 protein: CASSQTGNEKLFF. The CDR3 nucleotides are TGTGCCTCCTCCCAGACAGGGAATGAAAAACTGTTTTTT. Drawing the rest from reference TRBV5-4 and TRBJ1-4, the complete variable domain is ETGVTQSPTHLIKTRGQQVTLRCSSQSGHNTVSWYQQALGQGPQFIFQYYREEENGRGNFPPRFSGLQFPNYSSELNVNALELDDSALYLCASSQTGNEKLFFGSGTQLSVL.